Many counts were recorded for the clone carrying this T cell receptor beta chain. What it binds is unknown. The authors amplified TCR beta CDR3 regions from RNA transcripts. Following a first-round RT-PCR that used HTBI primers, a second-round multiplex PCR was carried out. TCRdb used MiXCR to reprocess the multiplex PCR reads, holding one entry per CDR3 protein. The profile shows 500,000 to 700,000 distinct CDR3 sequences, 22% of them singletons. Per germline, CDR1 SGHRS and CDR2 YFSETQ. V was trimmed by 3 bases and J by 2 bases, leaving 17 bases between them. The CDR3 has 16 amino acids. The data belong to a study of Graves' ophthalmopathy and Graves' hyperthyroidism. Study findings and constraints: Prediction of ophthalmopathy progression reached around 70% sensitivity and around 75% specificity.

If no ophthalmopathy appeared within 18 months of follow-up, hyperthyroidism was termed stable. Uncontrolled infections, pregnancy, lactation or other autoimmune diseases led to patient exclusion. The diagnostic workup employed clinical symptoms, serum thyroxine, TRAb, thyroid ultrasound and orbital computed tomography. V and J are TRBV5-1 and TRBJ2-5; TRBD1 or TRBD2 may be the D gene (5 bases each). The clonotype was recovered from a woman between 18 and 29 years old with stable Graves' hyperthyroidism. Some clones in this sample may be carry-over from other donors' samples. Input material: peripheral blood. The CDR3 is CASSSTGTTKQETQYF. The CDR3 nucleotides are TGCGCCAGCAGCTCCACCGGGACCACTAAACAAGAGACCCAGTACTTC.